The clone carrying this T cell receptor beta chain has only a few counts. Using immunoSEQ multiplex PCR, the repertoire was profiled, and TCRdb retains in-frame clones only, with some absent. The sample yields 70,000 to 85,000 clones, around 83% seen once. Germline V gives CDR1 MGHRA, CDR2 YSYEKL. The trim removed 7 bases at V and 7 bases at J, leaving 8 bases unmatched. This CDR3 region has 13 residues. These data are taken from a study of control samples from healthy donors and cancer patients. This TCR was sampled from a man aged 55 to 70 with head and neck cancer. Sequenced: PBMCs. The V and J genes are TRBV4-1 and TRBJ1-1, with 8 bases matching TRBD1. The CDR3 loop is CASTLDRGGEAFF. As DNA, the CDR3 is TGCGCCAGCACCTTAGACAGGGGAGGTGAAGCTTTCTTT.